The present T cell receptor (beta chain) was sequenced within a study of cytomegalovirus exposure and HLA in healthy donors. General study results and limits: TCR association rates varied by HLA locus in a later analysis, with DRB1 highest and HLA-C lowest. Most sequenced TCRs were rare (though some public TCRs occurred in many donors). Later work associated around 18,000 TCR beta sequences with HLA alleles at 0.05 false discovery rate.

V gave up 2 bases and J gave up 0 bases; unmatched junction bases: 8. The CDR3 totals 17 residues. Germline V gene lookup returns CDR1 SGHKS and CDR2 YYEKEE (reference sequence). A word on this clone: Antigen unknown.

13 Jbeta primers and 60 Vbeta primers were used for the PCR. In the original analysis: Among the unique TCR beta chains that a later analysis counted, around 82 million in all, about 12 million were shared. Repertoires were generated with immunoSEQ multiplex PCR, while TCRdb's copy carries only in-frame clones and drops some. V, J and clone size were drawn from that table, and D and trimming were deduced from the DNA. The sample has about 170,000 clones; roughly 80% are singletons. The chain joins TRBV5-5 to TRBJ1-5; TRBD1 aligns across 7 bases. Specimen: PBMCs. The origin of this receptor is a woman between 18 and 29 years old in good health and CMV-seronegative. CDR3 in amino acids: CASSFSGTAYSNQPQHF. The CDR3 DNA reads TGTGCCAGCAGCTTCTCAGGGACAGCATATAGCAATCAGCCCCAGCATTTT.